One sample yielded the 23 T cell receptor beta chains listed below, sequenced in a study of T cells in Graves' hyperthyroidism and ophthalmopathy. Amplification targeted TCR beta CDR3 regions from RNA transcripts. The study used the HTBI primer set for a first-round RT-PCR of the TCR CDR3. TCRdb reanalysed the multiplex PCR reads using MiXCR and keeps one entry per CDR3 protein. The table lists roughly 650,000 distinct CDR3 sequences, around 16% of them singletons, with about 3.5% in the top ten. The specimen was blood. These receptors were collected from a woman aged 40 to 49 with Graves' ophthalmopathy.

The chain couples TRBV12-3 or TRBV12-4 to TRBJ2-5; 7 bases agree with TRBD2. This CDR3 comprises 14 residues. J gave up 4 bases and V 1 base, and 3 bases lay outside the gene matches. CDR3: CASSLEAGAETQYF. DNA of the CDR3: TGTGCCAGCAGTTTAGAGGCGGGAGCAGAGACCCAGTACTTC.

In its sample, this clonotype was seen many times. The chain combines TRBV20-1 with TRBJ1-1; 11 bases align to TRBD1. Germline V CDR1 and CDR2: DFQATT, SNEGSKA (reference sequence). The CDR3 length is 14 residues. With V trimmed by 0 bases and J by 6 bases, 3 bases remained unmatched. The chain's CDR3 is CSARDKGQGAEAFF. For the CDR3, the DNA is TGCAGTGCTAGAGACAAGGGACAGGGGGCTGAAGCTTTCTTT.

Details on this clonotype: The junction and the germline gene differ at one end; a read error may be behind it. The rearrangement uses TRBV29-1 and TRBJ1-2; TRBD1 matches 7 bases. The CDR3 totals 15 residues. Per the germline V gene, CDR1 is SQVTM and CDR2 is ANQGSEA. Here the CDR3 DNA reads TGCAGCGTAGAAGGCACAGGGGCTGAGGGCTATGGCTACACCTTC. It translates to CSVEGTGAEGYGYTF.

This clonotype was observed a few times. This may come from a read error, since a much larger clone is one base off. This CDR3 fails to terminate in the conserved phenylalanine or tryptophan, so it likely reflects a read error. The chain is built from TRBV18 and TRBJ1-1; no definite D call. The V end lost 2 bases, the J end lost 3 bases, and 10 bases lay between the germline ends. Germline V gene data show CDR1 as KGHSH and CDR2 as LQKENI. CDR3 length: 14 residues. The CDR3: CASSPRAGDTEAFL. In nucleotides, the CDR3 is TGTGCCAGCTCACCAAGGGCGGGAGACACTGAAGCTTTCCTT.

This clonotype occurred many times. V gene TRBV27 combines with J gene TRBJ2-7, with TRBD1 matching 10 bases. The junction had 3 bases not matched to a gene; V was cut back by 3 bases and J by 1 base. The CDR3 is 15 amino acids. From germline, CDR1 is MNHEY and CDR2 SMNVEV (reference sequence). The CDR3 here is CASSFRTGGSYEQYF. In nucleotides, the CDR3 is TGTGCCAGCAGTTTCCGGACAGGGGGATCCTACGAGCAGTACTTC.

This clonotype has just a few counts. V and J are TRBV6-1 and TRBJ2-3; 9 bases are shared with TRBD2. The CDR3 extends over 16 amino acids. Germline V gene sequence: CDR1 MNHNS, CDR2 SASEGT. Losses at the gene ends were 5 bases for V and 3 bases for J; bases not matched to a gene: 9. For the CDR3, the DNA is TGTGCCAGCAGTATAGTCGCGGGAGGGAGGACAGATACGCAGTATTTT. This gives the protein CASSIVAGGRTDTQYF.

This clonotype was detected ten times or more. The rearrangement uses TRBV3-1 and TRBJ2-5; 7 bases line up with TRBD1. This CDR3 is built from 15 residues. Trimming took 2 bases from V and 1 from J; bases not matched to a gene: 4. Germline loops: CDR1 LGHDT, CDR2 YNNKEL (reference sequence). The CDR3 DNA reads as TGTGCCAGCAGCCAACCGGACAGGCGCCAAGAGACCCAGTACTTC. Its translation is CASSQPDRRQETQYF.

This clonotype was seen only a few times. The chain employs TRBV5-1 and TRBJ1-1; weak D call: TRBD1 (5 bases). CDR1 is SGHRS and CDR2 is YFSETQ in the germline V gene. This CDR3 comprises 14 residues. The V gene lost 4 bases and the J gene lost 4 bases, with 14 bases spanning the gap. CDR3 loop: CASSIGHGTTEAFF. Written as DNA, the CDR3 is TGCGCCAGCAGCATCGGACACGGTACCACTGAAGCTTTCTTT.

The chain employs TRBV20-1 and TRBJ2-3; 10 positions match TRBD2. Germline loops: CDR1 DFQATT, CDR2 SNEGSKA (reference sequence). After removal of 5 bases from V and 6 bases from J, the junction contained 11 bases not matched to a gene. The CDR3 extends over 15 amino acids. The CDR3 bases are TGCAGTGCTTTACCCACAGCGGGAGGGGTGGATACGCAGTATTTT. Protein: CSALPTAGGVDTQYF.

In the case of this clonotype: A single base separates this from a much larger clone, so it may be a read error. V usage is TRBV27 and J usage is TRBJ1-6; weak D call: TRBD1 (5 bases). Germline V gene sequence: CDR1 MNHEY, CDR2 SMNVEV (reference sequence). This CDR3 has 14 amino acids. V lost 4 bases and J lost 1, with 5 bases in between. Written as DNA, the CDR3 is TGTGCCAGCAGTTGGGGGTCCTATAATTCACCCCTCCACTTT. Translating it yields CASSWGSYNSPLHF.

This clonotype came up a few times. The chain employs TRBV6-1 and TRBJ1-2, with 10 bases lining up with TRBD1. Germline V gene sequence: CDR1 MNHNS, CDR2 SASEGT. V dropped 10 bases and J dropped 7; count of bases not matched to a gene: 6. The CDR3 is 12 amino acids. CDR3 DNA: TGTGCCACAGCACGGGACAGGGGTGGCTACACCTTC. Protein: CATARDRGGYTF.

This clonotype was recorded many times. This rearrangement joins TRBV11-2 to TRBJ2-1; 10 bases align to TRBD2. The germline CDR1 and CDR2 sequences are SGHAT and FQNNGV. Germline trimming cut 1 base from V and 3 bases from J; bases unmatched to any gene: 3. CDR3 length equals 16 residues. CDR3 DNA: TGTGCCAGCAGCTTAGTGCTAGCGGGAGTCTACAATGAGCAGTTCTTC. This gives the protein CASSLVLAGVYNEQFF. The full variable domain, in which reference TRBV11-2 and TRBJ2-1 provide the parts outside the CDR3, is EAGVAQSPRYKIIEKRQSVAFWCNPISGHATLYWYQQILGQGPKLLIQFQNNGVVDDSQLPKDRFSAERLKGVDSTLKIQPAKLEDSAVYLCASSLVLAGVYNEQFFGPGTRLTVL.

Of note for this clonotype: This may come from a read error, since a much larger clone is one base off. This chain joins TRBV5-1 and TRBJ2-7, with 12 bases aligning to TRBD2. Germline V lookup: CDR1 SGHRS, CDR2 YFSETQ. The CDR3 spans 19 residues. Trimming took 4 bases from V and 7 from J; bases not matched to a gene: 21. The CDR3 DNA is TGCGCCAGCAGCCCCGGGACACGAGGACTAGCGGGGACTTACAATGAGCAGTACTTC. Its translation: CASSPGTRGLAGTYNEQYF.

The V and J genes are TRBV7-9 and TRBJ1-2, with D unresolved. This CDR3 has 14 residues. Germline CDR1 is SEHNR and CDR2 is FQNEAQ (reference sequence). Trimming took off 2 bases at V and 3 bases at J, with 10 bases between the two ends. The CDR3 protein is CASSLMEGDYGYTF. In nucleotides, the CDR3 is TGTGCCAGCAGCTTAATGGAGGGTGACTATGGCTACACCTTC. Drawing the rest from reference TRBV7-9 and TRBJ1-2, the complete variable domain is DTGVSQNPRHKITKRGQNVTFRCDPISEHNRLYWYRQTLGQGPEFLTYFQNEAQLEKSRLLSDRFSAERPKGSFSTLEIQRTEQGDSAMYLCASSLMEGDYGYTFGSGTRLTVV.

This clonotype was seen repeatedly, ten times or more. V is TRBV2 and J is TRBJ2-5; unclear D gene. V lost 6 bases to trimming and J lost 1 base, with 6 bases between them. The CDR3 totals 12 residues. Germline V gene sequence: CDR1 SNHLY, CDR2 FYNNEI. The CDR3 region is CASSAAQETQYF. CDR3 in DNA: TGTGCCAGCAGCGCAGCCCAAGAGACCCAGTACTTC. The entire variable domain, with the rest obtained from reference TRBV2 and TRBJ2-5, is as follows: EPEVTQTPSHQVTQMGQEVILRCVPISNHLYFYWYRQILGQKVEFLVSFYNNEISEKSEIFDDQFSVERPDGSNFTLKIRSTKLEDSAMYFCASSAAQETQYFGPGTRLLVL.

This clonotype was observed many times. The genes are TRBV27 and TRBJ1-1, with 8 bases lining up with TRBD1. Germline V CDR1 and CDR2: MNHEY, SMNVEV (reference sequence). The CDR3 contains 15 residues. V was clipped by 5 bases and J by 0 bases; unmatched bases: 5. This CDR3 reads CASSTWDRLNTEAFF. DNA of the CDR3: TGTGCCAGCAGTACCTGGGACAGGTTGAACACTGAAGCTTTCTTT.

This sequence joins TRBV12-3 or TRBV12-4 and TRBJ2-3; D perhaps matches TRBD2 (6 bases). V lost 11 bases to trimming and J lost 6 bases, with 18 bases between them. The CDR3 covers 13 residues. CDR3 residues: CAGRGGLGDTQYF. The CDR3 region has the DNA TGTGCCGGTCGGGGAGGCCTGGGGGATACGCAGTATTTT.

This sequence joins TRBV5-4 and TRBJ1-1; 9 positions agree with TRBD1. V shed 6 bases, J shed 1 base, and the junction held 7 bases outside the gene matches. The CDR3 length is 15 residues. Germline-derived CDR1 and CDR2 are SGHNT and YYREEE (reference sequence). The CDR3 region is CASITGQGANTEAFF. The CDR3 DNA sequence: TGTGCCAGCATCACGGGACAGGGCGCGAACACTGAAGCTTTCTTT.

Comment on this clonotype: Given a much more abundant clone one base away, this may be a read error. This CDR3 reads CASRSDRGGGETQYF. The CDR3 coding sequence is TGTGCCAGCAGATCTGACAGGGGAGGTGGTGAGACCCAGTACTTC. The chain carries TRBV28 and TRBJ2-5; 8 nucleotides match TRBD1. The junction had 11 bases not matched to a gene; V was cut back by 6 bases and J by 5 bases. Germline loops: CDR1 MDHEN, CDR2 SYDVKM. This CDR3 comprises 15 residues.

This clonotype was recorded at least ten times. The CDR3 loop reads CASSVGEVEETQYF. CDR3 sequence (DNA): TGTGCCAGCAGCGTCGGCGAGGTCGAAGAGACCCAGTACTTC. The chain employs TRBV11-1 and TRBJ2-5; no clear D gene. V lost 5 bases, J lost 3 bases, and 13 bases lay in between. Germline CDR1 is SGHAT and CDR2 is FQDESV (reference sequence). The CDR3 loop spans 14 amino acids. Full variable domain (remainder filled in from reference TRBV11-1 and TRBJ2-5): EAEVAQSPRYKITEKSQAVAFWCDPISGHATLYWYRQILGQGPELLVQFQDESVVDDSQLPKDRFSAERLKGVDSTLKIQPAELGDSAMYLCASSVGEVEETQYFGPGTRLLVL.

To note about this clonotype: At one of its ends the junction is not consistent with the germline gene, which may arise from a read error. The CDR3 protein is CASSRQGALAGNTMYF. CDR3 bases: TGTGCCAGCAGCCGACAGGGGGCGCTTGCTGGAAACACCATGTATTTT. V is TRBV5-1 and J is TRBJ1-3, with TRBD1 identical over 10 bases. The CDR3 is 16 amino acids. Germline loops: CDR1 SGHRS, CDR2 YFSETQ.

This clonotype has ten or more counts. This chain connects TRBV5-1 to TRBJ1-1; D uncertain. CDR1 is SGHRS and CDR2 is YFSETQ in the germline V gene. CDR3 size: 14 residues. Trimming took 2 bases from V and 0 from J, leaving 8 bases between them. The CDR3 here is CASSFREMNTEAFF. The CDR3 region has the DNA TGCGCCAGCAGCTTTAGGGAGATGAACACTGAAGCTTTCTTT.

This clonotype has ten or more counts. CDR3 amino acids: CASSGGQGNQPQHF. CDR3 nucleotide sequence: TGTGCCAGCAGTGGGGGACAGGGGAATCAGCCCCAGCATTTT. V and J are TRBV28 and TRBJ1-5; 10 bases are a match to TRBD1. Looked up from germline, CDR1 is MDHEN and CDR2 is SYDVKM. CDR3 size: 14 residues. V shed 5 bases, J shed 4 bases, and the junction held 2 bases outside the gene matches.